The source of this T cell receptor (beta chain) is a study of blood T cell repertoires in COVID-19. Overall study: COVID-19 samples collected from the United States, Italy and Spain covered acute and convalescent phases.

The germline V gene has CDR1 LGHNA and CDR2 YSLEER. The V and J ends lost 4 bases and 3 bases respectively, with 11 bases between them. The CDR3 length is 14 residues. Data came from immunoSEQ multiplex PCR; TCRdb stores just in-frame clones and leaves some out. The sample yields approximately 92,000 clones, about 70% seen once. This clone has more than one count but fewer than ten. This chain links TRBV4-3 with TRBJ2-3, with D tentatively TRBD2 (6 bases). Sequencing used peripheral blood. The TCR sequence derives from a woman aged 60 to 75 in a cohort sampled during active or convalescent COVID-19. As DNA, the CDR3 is TGCGCCAGCAGCCGGGGGGTACAAACAGATACGCAGTATTTT. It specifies CASSRGVQTDTQYF.